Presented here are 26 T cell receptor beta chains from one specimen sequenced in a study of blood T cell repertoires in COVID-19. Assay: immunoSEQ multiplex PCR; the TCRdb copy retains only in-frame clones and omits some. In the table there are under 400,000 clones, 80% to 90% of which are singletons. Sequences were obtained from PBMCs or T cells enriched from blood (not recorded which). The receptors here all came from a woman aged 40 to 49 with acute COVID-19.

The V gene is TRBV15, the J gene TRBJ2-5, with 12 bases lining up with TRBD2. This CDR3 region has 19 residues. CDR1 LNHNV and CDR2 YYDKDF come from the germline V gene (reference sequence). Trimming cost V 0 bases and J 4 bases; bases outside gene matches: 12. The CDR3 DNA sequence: TGTGCCACCAGCAGAGATTGGCAATTTCTAGCGGGAGGGGTAGAGACCCAGTACTTC. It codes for CATSRDWQFLAGGVETQYF. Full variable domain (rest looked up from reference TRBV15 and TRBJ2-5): DAMVIQNPRYQVTQFGKPVTLSCSQTLNHNVMYWYQQKSSQAPKLLFHYYDKDFNNEADTPDNFQSRRPNTSFCFLDIRSPGLGDTAMYLCATSRDWQFLAGGVETQYFGPGTRLLVL.

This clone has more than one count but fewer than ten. The chain's CDR3 is CASSQQTGASNQPQHF. The CDR3 DNA reads TGTGCCAGCAGCCAACAGACAGGGGCGAGCAATCAGCCCCAGCATTTT. The V gene is TRBV4-2, the J gene TRBJ1-5, with 8 bases aligning to TRBD1. This CDR3 is 16 amino acids long. J was trimmed by 1 base and V by 2 bases; bases with no gene match: 4. From germline, CDR1 is LGHNA and CDR2 YNFKEQ.

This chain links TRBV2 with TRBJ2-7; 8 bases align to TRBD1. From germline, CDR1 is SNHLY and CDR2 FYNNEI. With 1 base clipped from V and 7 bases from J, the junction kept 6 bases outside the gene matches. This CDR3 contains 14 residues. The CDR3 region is CASSEGQGAREQYF. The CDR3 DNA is TGTGCCAGCAGTGAAGGGCAGGGGGCGCGGGAGCAGTACTTC.

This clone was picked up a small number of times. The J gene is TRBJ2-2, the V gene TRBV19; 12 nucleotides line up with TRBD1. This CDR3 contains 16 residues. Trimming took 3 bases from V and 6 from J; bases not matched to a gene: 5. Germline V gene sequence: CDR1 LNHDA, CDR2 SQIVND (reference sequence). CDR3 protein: CASSMGQGAGSGELFF. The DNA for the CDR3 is TGTGCCAGTAGTATGGGACAGGGGGCAGGTTCCGGGGAGCTGTTTTTT. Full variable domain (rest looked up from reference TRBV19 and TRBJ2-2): DGGITQSPKYLFRKEGQNVTLSCEQNLNHDAMYWYRQDPGQGLRLIYYSQIVNDFQKGDIAEGYSVSREKKESFPLTVTSAQKNPTAFYLCASSMGQGAGSGELFFGEGSRLTVL.

The CDR3 DNA sequence: TGTGCCAGTAGTTCTCCGGGACAGAGCAACAAACGTTCCTACGAGCAGTACTTC. Protein sequence: CASSSPGQSNKRSYEQYF. This chain uses TRBV19 with TRBJ2-7; the match to TRBD1 covers 7 bases. V dropped 5 bases and J dropped 1; count of bases not matched to a gene: 17. CDR3 size: 18 residues. The V gene's germline CDR1 is LNHDA and CDR2 SQIVND (reference sequence).

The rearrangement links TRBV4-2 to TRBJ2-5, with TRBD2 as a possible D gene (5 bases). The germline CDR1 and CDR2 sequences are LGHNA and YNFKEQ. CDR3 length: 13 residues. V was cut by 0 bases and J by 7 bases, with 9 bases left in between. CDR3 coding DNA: TGTGCCAGCAGCCAAGATCGGGCGGGGACCCAGTACTTC. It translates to CASSQDRAGTQYF.

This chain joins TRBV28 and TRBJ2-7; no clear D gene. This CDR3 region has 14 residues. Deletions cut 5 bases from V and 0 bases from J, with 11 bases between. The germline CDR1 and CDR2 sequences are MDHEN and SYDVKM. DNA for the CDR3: TGTGCCAGCAGTCGCCAGGCAAGCTCCTACGAGCAGTACTTC. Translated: CASSRQASSYEQYF.

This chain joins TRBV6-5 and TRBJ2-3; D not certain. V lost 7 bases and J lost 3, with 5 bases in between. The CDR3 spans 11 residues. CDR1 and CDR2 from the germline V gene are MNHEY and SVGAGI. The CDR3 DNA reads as TGTGCCAGCACCGAGACAGATACGCAGTATTTT. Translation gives CASTETDTQYF.

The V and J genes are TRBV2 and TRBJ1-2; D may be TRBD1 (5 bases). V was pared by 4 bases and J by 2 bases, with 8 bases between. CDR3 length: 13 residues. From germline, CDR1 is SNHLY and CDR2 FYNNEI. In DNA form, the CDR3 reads TGTGCCAGCAGTGGGACACCAAACTATGGCTACACCTTC. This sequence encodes CASSGTPNYGYTF. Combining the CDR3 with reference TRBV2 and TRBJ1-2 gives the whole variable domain EPEVTQTPSHQVTQMGQEVILRCVPISNHLYFYWYRQILGQKVEFLVSFYNNEISEKSEIFDDQFSVERPDGSNFTLKIRSTKLEDSAMYFCASSGTPNYGYTFGSGTRLTVV.

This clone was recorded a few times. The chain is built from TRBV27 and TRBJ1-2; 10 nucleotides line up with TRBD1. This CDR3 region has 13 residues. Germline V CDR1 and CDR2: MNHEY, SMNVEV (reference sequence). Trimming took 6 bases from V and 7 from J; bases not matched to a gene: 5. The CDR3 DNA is TGTGCCAGCAGCCAGACAGGGGGCGGTGGCTACACCTTC. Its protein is CASSQTGGGGYTF.

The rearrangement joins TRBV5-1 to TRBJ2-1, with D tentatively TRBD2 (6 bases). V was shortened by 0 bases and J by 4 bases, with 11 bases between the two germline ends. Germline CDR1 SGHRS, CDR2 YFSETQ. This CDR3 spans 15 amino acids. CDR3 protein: CASSLARERYNEQFF. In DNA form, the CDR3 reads TGCGCCAGCAGCTTGGCTCGGGAGAGGTACAATGAGCAGTTCTTC.

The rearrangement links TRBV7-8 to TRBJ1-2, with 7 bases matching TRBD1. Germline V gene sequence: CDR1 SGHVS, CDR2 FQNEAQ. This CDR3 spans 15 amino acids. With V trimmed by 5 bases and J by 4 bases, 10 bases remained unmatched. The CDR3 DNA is TGTGCCAGCAGCCTTTCAGGGGGTGGTATCTATGGCTACACCTTC. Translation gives CASSLSGGGIYGYTF.

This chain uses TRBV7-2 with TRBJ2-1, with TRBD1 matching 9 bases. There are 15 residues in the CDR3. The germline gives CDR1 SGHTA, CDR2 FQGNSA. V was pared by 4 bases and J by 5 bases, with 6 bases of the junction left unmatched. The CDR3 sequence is CASSSQGQGHNEQFF. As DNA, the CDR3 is TGTGCCAGCAGCTCCCAGGGACAGGGACACAATGAGCAGTTCTTC.

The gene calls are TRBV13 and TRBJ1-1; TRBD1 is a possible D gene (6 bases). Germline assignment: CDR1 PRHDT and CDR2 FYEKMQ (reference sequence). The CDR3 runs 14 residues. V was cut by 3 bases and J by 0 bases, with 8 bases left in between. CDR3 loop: CASSFGTLNTEAFF. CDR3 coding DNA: TGTGCCAGCAGCTTTGGGACACTGAACACTGAAGCTTTCTTT.

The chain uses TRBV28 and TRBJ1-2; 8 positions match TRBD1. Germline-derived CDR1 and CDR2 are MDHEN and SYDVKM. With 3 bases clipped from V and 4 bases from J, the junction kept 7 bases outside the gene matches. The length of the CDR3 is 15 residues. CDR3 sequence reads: CASSFLDRGGYGYTF. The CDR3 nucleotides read TGTGCCAGCAGTTTTCTCGACAGGGGCGGCTATGGCTACACCTTC.

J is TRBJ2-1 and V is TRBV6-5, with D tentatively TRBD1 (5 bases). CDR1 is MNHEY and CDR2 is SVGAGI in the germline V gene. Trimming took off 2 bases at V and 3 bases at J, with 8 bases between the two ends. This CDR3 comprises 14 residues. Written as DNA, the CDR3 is TGTGCCAGCAGTTACAAGGGGCTCTACAATGAGCAGTTCTTC. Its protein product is CASSYKGLYNEQFF.

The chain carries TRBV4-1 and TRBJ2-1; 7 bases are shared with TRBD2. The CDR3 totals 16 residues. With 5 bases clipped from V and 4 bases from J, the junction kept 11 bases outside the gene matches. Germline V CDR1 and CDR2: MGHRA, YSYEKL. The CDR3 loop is CASSASSGVLYNEQFF. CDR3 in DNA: TGCGCCAGCAGCGCCTCTAGCGGAGTTCTATACAATGAGCAGTTCTTC.

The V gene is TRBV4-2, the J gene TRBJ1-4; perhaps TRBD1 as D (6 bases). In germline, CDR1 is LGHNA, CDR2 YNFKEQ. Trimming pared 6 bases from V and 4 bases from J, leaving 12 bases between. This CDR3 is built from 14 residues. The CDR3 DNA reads TGTGCCAGCAGGGATACAGGGAGTAATGAAAAACTGTTTTTT. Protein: CASRDTGSNEKLFF.

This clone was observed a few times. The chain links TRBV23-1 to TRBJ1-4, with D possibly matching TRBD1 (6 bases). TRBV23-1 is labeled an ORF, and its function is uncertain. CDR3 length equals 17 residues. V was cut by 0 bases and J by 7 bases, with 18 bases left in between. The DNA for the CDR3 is TGCGCCAGCAGTCAATCGGAGGGGGAGGGAGAGGGTGAAAAACTGTTTTTT. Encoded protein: CASSQSEGEGEGEKLFF.

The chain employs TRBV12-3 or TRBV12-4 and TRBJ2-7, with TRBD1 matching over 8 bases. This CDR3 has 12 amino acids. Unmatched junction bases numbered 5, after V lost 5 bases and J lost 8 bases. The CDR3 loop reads CASSPDRVKQYF. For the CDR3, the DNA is TGTGCCAGCAGTCCGGACAGGGTAAAGCAGTACTTC.

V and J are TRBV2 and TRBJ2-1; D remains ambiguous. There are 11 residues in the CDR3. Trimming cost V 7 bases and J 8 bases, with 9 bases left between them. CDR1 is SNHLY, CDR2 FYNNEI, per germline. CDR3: CASTLSHEQFF. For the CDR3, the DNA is TGTGCCAGCACCCTTAGTCATGAGCAGTTCTTC.

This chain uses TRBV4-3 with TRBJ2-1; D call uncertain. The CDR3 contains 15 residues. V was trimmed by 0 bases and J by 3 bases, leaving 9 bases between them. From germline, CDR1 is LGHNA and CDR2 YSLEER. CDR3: CASSQESGFYNEQFF. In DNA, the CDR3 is TGCGCCAGCAGCCAAGAGTCAGGCTTCTACAATGAGCAGTTCTTC.

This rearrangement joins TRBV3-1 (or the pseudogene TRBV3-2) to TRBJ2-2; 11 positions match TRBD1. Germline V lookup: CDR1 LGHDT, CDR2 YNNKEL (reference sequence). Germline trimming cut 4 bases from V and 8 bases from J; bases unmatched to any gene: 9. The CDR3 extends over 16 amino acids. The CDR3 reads CASSRRTGGSSGELFF. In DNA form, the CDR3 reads TGTGCCAGCAGCCGCCGGACAGGGGGCTCTTCTGGGGAGCTGTTTTTT.

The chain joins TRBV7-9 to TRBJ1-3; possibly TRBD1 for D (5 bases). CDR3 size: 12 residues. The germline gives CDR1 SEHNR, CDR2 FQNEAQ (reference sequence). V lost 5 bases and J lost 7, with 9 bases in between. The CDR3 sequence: CASSRRGNTIYF. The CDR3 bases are TGTGCCAGCAGCCGACGGGGGAACACCATATATTTT.

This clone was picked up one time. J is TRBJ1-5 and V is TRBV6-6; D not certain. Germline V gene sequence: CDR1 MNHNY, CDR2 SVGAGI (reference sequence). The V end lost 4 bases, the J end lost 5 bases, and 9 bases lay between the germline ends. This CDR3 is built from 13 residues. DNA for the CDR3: TGTGCCAGCAGTTCCGGGAGGGATCAGCCCCAGCATTTT. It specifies CASSSGRDQPQHF.

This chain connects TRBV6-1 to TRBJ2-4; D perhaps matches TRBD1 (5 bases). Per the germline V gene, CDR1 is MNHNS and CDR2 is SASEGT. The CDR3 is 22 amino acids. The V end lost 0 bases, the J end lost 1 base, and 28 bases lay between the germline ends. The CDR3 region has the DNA TGTGCCAGCAGTGAAGCAAAGTACAGGCTGGGTTCCTCTCAGAGGGCCAAAAACATTCAGTACTTC. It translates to CASSEAKYRLGSSQRAKNIQYF.